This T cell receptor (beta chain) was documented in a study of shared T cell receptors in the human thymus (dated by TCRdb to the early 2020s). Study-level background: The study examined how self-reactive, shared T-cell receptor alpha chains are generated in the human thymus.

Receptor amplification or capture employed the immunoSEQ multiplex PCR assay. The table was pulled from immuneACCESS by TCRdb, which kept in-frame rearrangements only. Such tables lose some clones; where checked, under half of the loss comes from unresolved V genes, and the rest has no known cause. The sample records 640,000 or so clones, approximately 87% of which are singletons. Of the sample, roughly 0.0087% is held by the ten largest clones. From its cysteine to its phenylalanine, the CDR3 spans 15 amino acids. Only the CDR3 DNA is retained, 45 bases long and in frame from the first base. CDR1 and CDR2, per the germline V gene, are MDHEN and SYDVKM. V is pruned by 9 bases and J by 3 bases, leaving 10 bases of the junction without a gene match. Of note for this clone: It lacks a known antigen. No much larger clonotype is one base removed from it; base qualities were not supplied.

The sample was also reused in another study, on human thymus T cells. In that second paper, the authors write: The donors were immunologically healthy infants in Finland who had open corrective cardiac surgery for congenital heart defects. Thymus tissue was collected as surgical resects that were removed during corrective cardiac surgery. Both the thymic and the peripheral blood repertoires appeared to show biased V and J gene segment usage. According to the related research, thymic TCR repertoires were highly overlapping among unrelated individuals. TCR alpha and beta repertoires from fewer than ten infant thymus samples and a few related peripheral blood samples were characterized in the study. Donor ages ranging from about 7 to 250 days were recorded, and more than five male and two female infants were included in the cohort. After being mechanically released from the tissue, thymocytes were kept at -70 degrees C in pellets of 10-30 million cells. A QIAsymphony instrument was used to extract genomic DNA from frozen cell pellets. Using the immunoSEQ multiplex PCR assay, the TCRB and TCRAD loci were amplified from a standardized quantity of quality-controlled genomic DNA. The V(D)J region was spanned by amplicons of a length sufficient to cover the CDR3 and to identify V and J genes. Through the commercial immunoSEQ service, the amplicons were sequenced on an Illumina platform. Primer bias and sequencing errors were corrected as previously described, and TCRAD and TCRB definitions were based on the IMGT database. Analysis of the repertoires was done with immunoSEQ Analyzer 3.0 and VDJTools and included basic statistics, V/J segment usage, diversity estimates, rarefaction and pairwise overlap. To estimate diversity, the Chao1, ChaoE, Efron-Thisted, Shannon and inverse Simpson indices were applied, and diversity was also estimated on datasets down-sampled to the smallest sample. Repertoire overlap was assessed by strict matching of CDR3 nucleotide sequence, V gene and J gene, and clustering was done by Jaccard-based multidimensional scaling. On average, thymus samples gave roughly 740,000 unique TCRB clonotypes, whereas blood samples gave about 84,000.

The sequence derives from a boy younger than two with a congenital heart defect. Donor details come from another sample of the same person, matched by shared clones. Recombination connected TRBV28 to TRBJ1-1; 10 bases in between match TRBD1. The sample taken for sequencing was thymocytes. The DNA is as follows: TGTGCCAGTAAGTGGGGGACAGGGGTGGACACTGAAGCTTTCTTT. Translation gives CASKWGTGVDTEAFF.